Each of the 21 T cell receptor beta chains below was sequenced from the same sample in a study of shared clonotypes between healthy human individuals. The data were produced by immunoSEQ multiplex PCR, yet TCRdb's version contains in-frame clones alone and is incomplete. The sample records 190,000 or so clones, around 63% being singletons. Sequenced input: memory CD4+ T cells sorted from blood. The subset denotes: CD45RA-negative fraction. Source of these receptors: a man aged 25-40 years in good health.

On this clone itself: Different DNA sequences within this sample yield the same CDR3. The chain has TRBV5-4 and TRBJ2-7; D possibly uses TRBD1 or TRBD2 (5 bases each). Trimming left V 1 base short and J 8 bases short, with 19 bases between. The length of the CDR3 is 15 residues. CDR1 is SGHNT, CDR2 YYREEE, per germline (reference sequence). In DNA form, the CDR3 reads TGTGCCAGCAGCTTGATGGGTCAGGGTGGGAGCAAGCAGTACTTC. It codes for CASSLMGQGGSKQYF.

J is TRBJ2-3 and V is TRBV5-6, with 9 bases identical to TRBD1. The germline gives CDR1 SGHDT, CDR2 YYEEEE. The CDR3 has 16 amino acids. Germline trimming cut 4 bases from V and 0 bases from J; bases unmatched to any gene: 6. CDR3 nucleotide sequence: TGTGCCAGCAGCCCTACAGGGGGCCCTAGCACAGATACGCAGTATTTT. This codes for CASSPTGGPSTDTQYF. The full variable domain, its missing parts supplied by reference TRBV5-6 and TRBJ2-3, is DAGVTQSPTHLIKTRGQQVTLRCSPKSGHDTVSWYQQALGQGPQFIFQYYEEEERQRGNFPDRFSGHQFPNYSSELNVNALLLGDSALYLCASSPTGGPSTDTQYFGPGTRLTVL.

V usage is TRBV9 and J usage is TRBJ2-2; 11 bases fit TRBD2. V shed 3 bases and J 3 bases; nucleotides not matched to a gene: 13. Germline CDR1 SGDLS, CDR2 YYNGEE. The CDR3 spans 19 residues. CDR3 bases: TGTGCCAGCAGCGACCAGATTGGGATAGCGGGAGGGTACACCGGGGAGCTGTTTTTT. It codes for CASSDQIGIAGGYTGELFF.

This clone was observed a single time. The CDR3 here is CASSEKAPGRVNTEAFF. CDR3 coding DNA: TGTGCCAGCAGTGAAAAGGCCCCCGGCAGGGTGAACACTGAAGCTTTCTTT. V gene TRBV6-1 combines with J gene TRBJ1-1, with D perhaps matching TRBD1 (5 bases). Germline CDR1 reads MNHNS; CDR2 reads SASEGT. V lost 2 bases to trimming and J lost 0 bases, with 16 bases between them. There are 17 residues in the CDR3.

This clone has a handful of counts. The rearrangement joins TRBV9 to TRBJ2-1, with D unresolved. Trimming left V 0 bases short and J 6 bases short, with 10 bases between. The germline gives CDR1 SGDLS, CDR2 YYNGEE. This CDR3 spans 14 amino acids. DNA of the CDR3: TGTGCCAGCAGCGTAGCGGCGTTTAGCAATGAGCAGTTCTTC. Its translation: CASSVAAFSNEQFF.

The chain is built from TRBV28 and TRBJ2-7; perhaps TRBD2 as D (6 bases). From germline, CDR1 is MDHEN and CDR2 SYDVKM. Trimming removed 6 bases from V and 5 bases from J, with 29 bases in between. This CDR3 has 18 residues. DNA for the CDR3: TGTGCCAGCAGCCCATCATCGGGATTAGGAACTAGCCTTAACGAGCAGTACTTC. This sequence encodes CASSPSSGLGTSLNEQYF.

The CDR3 spells CASSPSGLMLFF. CDR3 coding DNA: TGTGCCAGCAGTCCCTCAGGGTTGATGCTGTTTTTT. The J gene is TRBJ2-2, the V gene TRBV2; possibly TRBD1 for D (5 bases). Germline CDR1 SNHLY, CDR2 FYNNEI. Trimming shortened V by 5 bases and J by 13 bases, and 14 bases separated the two germline ends. The CDR3 covers 12 residues. Based on the CDR3 plus reference TRBV2 and TRBJ2-2, the full variable domain is EPEVTQTPSHQVTQMGQEVILRCVPISNHLYFYWYRQILGQKVEFLVSFYNNEISEKSEIFDDQFSVERPDGSNFTLKIRSTKLEDSAMYFCASSPSGLMLFFGEGSRLTVL.

The rearrangement joins TRBV11-2 to TRBJ2-3; D is undetermined. Germline V gives CDR1 SGHAT, CDR2 FQNNGV. Trimming pared 5 bases from V and 3 bases from J, leaving 12 bases between. This CDR3 has 14 residues. CDR3 protein: CASSPSPRTDTQYF. CDR3 DNA: TGTGCCAGCAGCCCTTCCCCAAGGACAGATACGCAGTATTTT.

The chain recombines TRBV5-6 with TRBJ1-4; unclear D gene. Per germline, CDR1 SGHDT and CDR2 YYEEEE. The germline V and J ends were trimmed by 0 bases and 7 bases, with 13 bases remaining between them. This CDR3 comprises 15 residues. This CDR3 is CASSLVALGVEKLFF. DNA of the CDR3: TGTGCCAGCAGCTTGGTAGCTCTGGGCGTTGAAAAACTGTTTTTT.

Concerning this clone: Other nucleotide sequences in the sample specify the same CDR3. The V call is TRBV9, the J call TRBJ2-3; no definite D call. This CDR3 has 12 residues. V was shortened by 0 bases and J by 6 bases, with 5 bases between the two germline ends. Germline CDR1 and CDR2: SGDLS and YYNGEE. CDR3 sequence (DNA): TGTGCCAGCAGCGTAGCCCCCGATACGCAGTATTTT. Its protein product is CASSVAPDTQYF.

This chain joins TRBV7-2 and TRBJ1-2; D remains unclear. Germline CDR1 reads SGHTA; CDR2 reads FQGNSA. CDR3 length: 11 residues. Trimming stripped 5 bases from V and 4 bases from J, with 5 bases between. The CDR3 nucleotides are TGTGCCAGCAGCGACGGCTATGGCTACACCTTC. It encodes CASSDGYGYTF.

The rearrangement links TRBV20-1 to TRBJ2-7, with D tentatively TRBD2 (5 bases). V was cut by 3 bases and J by 6 bases, with 9 bases left in between. The CDR3 is 11 residues long. Germline-derived CDR1 and CDR2 are DFQATT and SNEGSKA (reference sequence). CDR3 protein: CSASGVSEQYF. CDR3 bases: TGCAGTGCTAGCGGGGTTTCCGAGCAGTACTTC.

The CDR3 here is CASSSGTRGTDTQYF. CDR3 DNA: TGTGCCAGCAGTTCCGGGACTAGGGGCACAGATACGCAGTATTTT. This sequence joins TRBV27 and TRBJ2-3; TRBD2 aligns across 8 bases. V shed 4 bases, J shed 1 base, and the junction held 4 bases outside the gene matches. The V gene's germline CDR1 is MNHEY and CDR2 SMNVEV (reference sequence). This CDR3 comprises 15 residues.

CDR3 sequence: CASSVRDSNTGELFF. The DNA for the CDR3 is TGTGCCAGCAGCGTCCGGGACAGTAACACCGGGGAGCTGTTTTTT. This sequence joins TRBV9 and TRBJ2-2, with 7 bases lining up with TRBD1. The CDR3 is 15 amino acids. The V and J ends lost 2 bases and 2 bases, in that order; junction bases with no gene match: 3. Germline-derived CDR1 and CDR2 are SGDLS and YYNGEE.

This clone was picked up one time. The chain recombines TRBV5-1 with TRBJ2-5, with D possibly matching TRBD1 (6 bases). The CDR3 runs to 16 residues. V was pared by 4 bases and J by 5 bases, with 21 bases between. Looked up from germline, CDR1 is SGHRS and CDR2 is YFSETQ. The CDR3 sequence is CASSPNAGVVEETQYF. The CDR3 coding sequence is TGCGCCAGCAGCCCTAATGCAGGGGTGGTTGAGGAGACCCAGTACTTC. The whole variable domain, remainder taken from reference TRBV5-1 and TRBJ2-5, is KAGVTQTPRYLIKTRGQQVTLSCSPISGHRSVSWYQQTPGQGLQFLFEYFSETQRNKGNFPGRFSGRQFSNSRSEMNVSTLELGDSALYLCASSPNAGVVEETQYFGPGTRLLVL.

In this sample, this clone turned up once. The chain employs TRBV5-1 and TRBJ1-2, with 9 positions matching TRBD1. There are 15 residues in the CDR3. The V gene end was trimmed by 4 bases and the J gene end by 4 bases; junction bases not matched to a gene: 8. Germline lookup yields CDR1 SGHRS and CDR2 YFSETQ. CDR3 in DNA: TGCGCCAGCAGCGCCACAGGGGGCTCAAGCTATGGCTACACCTTC. This translates into CASSATGGSSYGYTF.

The V gene is TRBV6-6, the J gene TRBJ2-2; D gene uncertain. The germline CDR1 and CDR2 sequences are MNHNY and SVGAGI (reference sequence). The V end was cut by 0 bases, the J end by 4 bases, with 9 bases between. CDR3 length equals 15 residues. As DNA, the CDR3 is TGTGCCAGCAGTTACTCGAAGTCGGTCACCGGGGAGCTGTTTTTT. Translation: CASSYSKSVTGELFF.

The CDR3 DNA follows: TGTGCCAGCTCTCAGACAGGGGGAAGCAATCAGCCCCAGCATTTT. Residues: CASSQTGGSNQPQHF. The chain is built from TRBV18 and TRBJ1-5; 9 bases align to TRBD1. The CDR3 spans 15 residues. CDR1 and CDR2 (germline): KGHSH, LQKENI. V lost 6 bases and J lost 1; bases outside the gene matches: 4.

In DNA, the CDR3 is TGTGCCAGCAGCGCGACGCTTGGGACTAGCGGGAGGGGAAGAGAGACCCAGTACTTC. Translated: CASSATLGTSGRGRETQYF. The V gene is TRBV5-4, the J gene TRBJ2-5, with TRBD2 matching over 16 bases. Germline V gene sequence: CDR1 SGHNT, CDR2 YYREEE (reference sequence). The V and J ends lost 4 bases and 4 bases, in that order; junction bases with no gene match: 13. This CDR3 has 19 amino acids.

The rearrangement links TRBV25-1 to TRBJ2-5, with D possibly TRBD2 on 7 matching bases. Trimming left V 2 bases short and J 5 bases short, with 15 bases between. This CDR3 is built from 15 residues. The V gene's germline CDR1 is MGHDK and CDR2 SYGVNS. The CDR3 protein is CASSELSGGWETQYF. DNA for the CDR3: TGTGCCAGCAGTGAACTTTCGGGGGGCTGGGAGACCCAGTACTTC.

The chain joins TRBV5-6 to TRBJ2-2; TRBD1 matches at 10 bases. This CDR3 region has 16 residues. CDR1 and CDR2 (germline): SGHDT, YYEEEE. The V and J ends lost 4 bases and 3 bases, in that order; junction bases with no gene match: 6. Here the CDR3 reads CASSPMDRGYTGELFF. The CDR3 nucleotides are TGTGCCAGCAGCCCAATGGACAGGGGGTACACCGGGGAGCTGTTTTTT. The full variable domain, with the rest looked up from reference TRBV5-6 and TRBJ2-2, is DAGVTQSPTHLIKTRGQQVTLRCSPKSGHDTVSWYQQALGQGPQFIFQYYEEEERQRGNFPDRFSGHQFPNYSSELNVNALLLGDSALYLCASSPMDRGYTGELFFGEGSRLTVL.